This T cell receptor (beta chain) originates from a study of Graves' ophthalmopathy and Graves' hyperthyroidism. Scientists amplified the TCR beta CDR3 regions from RNA transcripts. Second-round multiplex PCR came after first-round RT-PCR with HTBI primers. MiXCR, run by TCRdb on the multiplex PCR reads, gives a single entry per CDR3 protein. The data show 200,000 to 250,000 distinct CDR3 sequences, 29% seen once. There are many counts of this clonotype. The V and J ends lost 7 bases and 0 bases respectively, with 7 bases between them. Germline CDR1 is LNHDA and CDR2 is SQIVND (reference sequence). The CDR3 spans 13 residues.

Sequencing used peripheral blood. V usage is TRBV19 and J usage is TRBJ1-3; D uncertain. This sequence was found in a middle-aged man with Graves' ophthalmopathy. The chain's CDR3 is CASTKDSGNTIYF. CDR3 nucleotides: TGTGCCAGTACCAAGGACTCTGGAAACACCATATATTTT.